The present entry profiles one TCR beta chain with its context. The J segment lost 6 bases and the V segment lost 4 bases, leaving 10 bases of the junction unmatched. Per germline, CDR1 SNHLY and CDR2 FYNNEI. The CDR3 spans 16 residues. Original processing methods: Cell counts per sample came from amplifying reference gene primers. This table comes from immunoSEQ multiplex PCR, and its TCRdb copy is limited to in-frame clones, with some not included. For V, J and clone size, that table is used; D and trimming come from the DNA. The profile shows more than 95,000 clones, less than 85% of them singletons. These data belong to a study of blood T cell repertoires in COVID-19. Turning to the study itself: COVID-19 samples from acute and convalescent phases originated in the United States, Italy and Spain. The analysed material was cDNA or gDNA that came from T cells, B-cell-depleted T cells, or PBMCs.

The rearrangement uses TRBV2 and TRBJ1-5; 9 bases match TRBD1. The sequence came from a man in his forties or fifties with acute or convalescent COVID-19. The sequencing sample was made of peripheral blood. The CDR3: CASSGELQGAGQPQHF. For the CDR3, the DNA is TGTGCCAGCAGTGGGGAATTACAGGGGGCGGGTCAGCCCCAGCATTTT.